This T cell receptor beta chain stems from a study of T cell responses to AZD1222 COVID-19 vaccine. Notes on the study in general: Across the whole spike, CD4 TCRs peaked at regions 160-218 and 743-854.

The CDR3 spans 13 residues. Between the trimmed V and J ends, which lost 4 bases and 5 bases, there was a span of 11 bases. The V gene's germline CDR1 is SGHNT and CDR2 YENEEA. With regard to this clone: The antigen is undetermined.

TCRdb keeps only in-frame clones here, not all; method: immunoSEQ multiplex PCR. The table lists about 120,000 clones, approximately 90% of them singletons. The V gene is TRBV11-3, the J gene TRBJ2-5, with D possibly TRBD1 on 6 matching bases. The TCR comes from an adult who received the AZD1222 COVID-19 vaccine. Source: peripheral blood, taken 28 days after the second AZD1222 dose. Written as DNA, the CDR3 is TGTGCCAGCAGCTCAACAGGGTTGGAGACCCAGTACTTC. Its protein product is CASSSTGLETQYF.